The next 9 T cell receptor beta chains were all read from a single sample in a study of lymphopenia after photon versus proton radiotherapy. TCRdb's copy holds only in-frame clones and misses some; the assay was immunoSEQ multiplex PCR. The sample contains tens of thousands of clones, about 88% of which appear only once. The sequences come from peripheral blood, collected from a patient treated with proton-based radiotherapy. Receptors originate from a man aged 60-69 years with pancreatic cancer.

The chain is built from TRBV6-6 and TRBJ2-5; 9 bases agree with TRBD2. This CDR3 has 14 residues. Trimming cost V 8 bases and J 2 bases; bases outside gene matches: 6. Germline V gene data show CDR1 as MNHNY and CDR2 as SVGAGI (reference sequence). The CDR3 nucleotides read TGTGCCAGCCTGGGCGGGAGGGTGCAAGAGACCCAGTACTTC. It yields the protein CASLGGRVQETQYF.

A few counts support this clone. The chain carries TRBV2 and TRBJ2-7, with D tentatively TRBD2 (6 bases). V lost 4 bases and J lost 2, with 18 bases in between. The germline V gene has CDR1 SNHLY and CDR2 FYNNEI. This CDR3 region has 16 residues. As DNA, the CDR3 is TGTGCCAGCAGTGGTTATTCCGGGACTCTCACCTACGAGCAGTACTTC. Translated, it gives CASSGYSGTLTYEQYF.

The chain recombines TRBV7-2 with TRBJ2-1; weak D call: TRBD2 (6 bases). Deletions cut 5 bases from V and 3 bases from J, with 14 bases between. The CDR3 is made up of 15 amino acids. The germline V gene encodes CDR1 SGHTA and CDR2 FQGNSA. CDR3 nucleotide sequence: TGTGCCAGCAGCCCCGAACGGGGAGGCTACAATGAGCAGTTCTTC. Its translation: CASSPERGGYNEQFF. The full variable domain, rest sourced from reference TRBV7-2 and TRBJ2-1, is GAGVSQSPSNKVTEKGKDVELRCDPISGHTALYWYRQSLGQGLEFLIYFQGNSAPDKSGLPSDRFSAERTGGSVSTLTIQRTQQEDSAVYLCASSPERGGYNEQFFGPGTRLTVL.

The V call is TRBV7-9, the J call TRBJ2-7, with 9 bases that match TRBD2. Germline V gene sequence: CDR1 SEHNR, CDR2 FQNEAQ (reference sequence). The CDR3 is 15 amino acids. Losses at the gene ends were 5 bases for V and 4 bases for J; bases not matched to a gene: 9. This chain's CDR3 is CASSPGLASGYEQYF. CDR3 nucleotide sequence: TGTGCCAGCAGCCCGGGACTAGCTTCTGGGTACGAGCAGTACTTC.

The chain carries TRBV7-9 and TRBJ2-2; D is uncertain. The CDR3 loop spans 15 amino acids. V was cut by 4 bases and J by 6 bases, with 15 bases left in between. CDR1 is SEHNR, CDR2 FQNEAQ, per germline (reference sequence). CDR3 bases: TGTGCCAGCAGCTCACAAAACAATAAGCCCGGGGAGCTGTTTTTT. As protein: CASSSQNNKPGELFF.

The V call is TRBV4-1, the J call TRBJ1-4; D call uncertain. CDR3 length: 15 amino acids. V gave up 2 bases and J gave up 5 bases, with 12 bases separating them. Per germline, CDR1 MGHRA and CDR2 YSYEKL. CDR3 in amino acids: CASSQNSGLNEKLFF. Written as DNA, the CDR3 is TGCGCCAGCAGCCAAAACAGCGGCTTAAATGAAAAACTGTTTTTT.

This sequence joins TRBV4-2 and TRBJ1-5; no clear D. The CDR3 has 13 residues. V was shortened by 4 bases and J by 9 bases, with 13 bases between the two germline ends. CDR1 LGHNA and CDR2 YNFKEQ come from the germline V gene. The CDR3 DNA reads TGTGCCAGCAGCCCCCTGTACGGAAGGCCCCAGCATTTT. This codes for CASSPLYGRPQHF.

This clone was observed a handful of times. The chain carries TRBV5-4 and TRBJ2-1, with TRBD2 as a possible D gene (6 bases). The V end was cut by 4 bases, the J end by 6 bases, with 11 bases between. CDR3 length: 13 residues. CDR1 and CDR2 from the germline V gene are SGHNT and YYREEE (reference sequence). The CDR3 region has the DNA TGTGCCAGCAGCCCCCCCGGGAGCAATGAGCAGTTCTTC. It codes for CASSPPGSNEQFF.

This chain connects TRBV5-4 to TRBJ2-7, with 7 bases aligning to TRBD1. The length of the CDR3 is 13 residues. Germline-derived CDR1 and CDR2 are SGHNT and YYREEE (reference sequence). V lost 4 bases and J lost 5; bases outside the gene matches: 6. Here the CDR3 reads CASSTPGQHEQYF. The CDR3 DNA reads TGTGCCAGCAGCACACCGGGACAGCACGAGCAGTACTTC.